The source of this T cell receptor (beta chain) is a study of OX40 agonist ivuxolimab in advanced cancers. Study-level background: It was ivuxolimab, an agonistic anti-OX40 (CD134) antibody, that patients were treated with.

The CDR3 is 13 amino acids. The germline V gene has CDR1 KGHSH and CDR2 LQKENI. Trimming shortened V by 5 bases and J by 6 bases, and 13 bases separated the two germline ends. Study-level findings and limits: In general, CD8+ T cells held more expanded clones than CD4+ did, on average.

The method was immunoSEQ multiplex PCR; TCRdb's version includes in-frame clones alone and lacks a portion of them. This sample has some 35,000 clones, with approximately 79% found just once. Comment on this clone: As yet, its antigen is unknown.

The chain links TRBV18 to TRBJ2-5; D perhaps matches TRBD2 (5 bases). The source was CD4+ or CD8+ T cells sorted from blood, collected in a trial of the OX40 agonist ivuxolimab. The source of this sequence is an adult with an advanced solid tumor such as melanoma, head and neck, liver or kidney cancer. As DNA, the CDR3 is TGTGCCAGCTCATTTAGCCGGGAACAGACCCAGTACTTC. Its protein is CASSFSREQTQYF.